This T cell receptor beta chain was sequenced during a study of technical replicates of blood from a few donors (dated by TCRdb to about 2017). Notes on this clone: Its antigen is unknown. No base qualities exist here, and no much larger clone lies one base off it.

Its CDR3 holds 16 amino acids, cysteine through phenylalanine. Just CDR3 DNA is preserved here, 48 bases in frame from base 1. After removal of 1 base from V and 8 bases from J, the junction retains 8 bases not matched to a gene. The germline V gene yields SGHRS for CDR1 and YFSETQ for CDR2. Libraries were constructed by the immunoSEQ multiplex PCR assay. Drawn from immuneACCESS, this table holds only the in-frame rearrangements with V and J called that TCRdb kept. Clones are partly lost; checked studies trace under half to an unresolved V gene and leave the rest unexplained. The sample includes about 60,000 clones, with approximately 86% observed a single time. Approximately 5.1% of the sample is taken by the ten largest.

The clonotype originates from a human donor in good health. Some clones in this sample may be carry-over from other donors' samples. This receptor chain uses TRBV5-1 and TRBJ2-3; TRBD1 aligns with 12 central bases. The specimen was PBMCs. The CDR3 is CASSLRDRGPRGTQYF. The bases read TGCGCCAGCAGCTTGCGGGACAGGGGGCCAAGGGGTACGCAGTATTTT.